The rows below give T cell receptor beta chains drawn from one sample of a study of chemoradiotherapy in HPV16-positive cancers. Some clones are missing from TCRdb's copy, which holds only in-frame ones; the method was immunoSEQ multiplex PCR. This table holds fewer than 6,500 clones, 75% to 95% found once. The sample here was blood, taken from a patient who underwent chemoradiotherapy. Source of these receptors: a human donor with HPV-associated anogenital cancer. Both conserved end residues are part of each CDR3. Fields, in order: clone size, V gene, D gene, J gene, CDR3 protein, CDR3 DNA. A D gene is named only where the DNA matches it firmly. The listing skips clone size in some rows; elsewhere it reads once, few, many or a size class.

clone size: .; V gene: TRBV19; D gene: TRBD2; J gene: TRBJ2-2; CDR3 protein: CAGATSGIGTGELFF; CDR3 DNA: TGTGCCGGGGCGACTAGCGGAATTGGGACCGGGGAGCTGTTTTTT
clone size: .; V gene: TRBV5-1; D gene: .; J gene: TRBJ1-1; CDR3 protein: CASSLAGANTEAFF; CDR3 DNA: TGCGCCAGCAGCTTGGCTGGGGCGAACACTGAAGCTTTCTTT
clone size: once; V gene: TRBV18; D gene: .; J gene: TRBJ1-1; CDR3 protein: CASSPLQYGPEAFF; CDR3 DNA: TGTGCCAGCTCTCCTTTGCAGTACGGGCCTGAAGCTTTCTTT
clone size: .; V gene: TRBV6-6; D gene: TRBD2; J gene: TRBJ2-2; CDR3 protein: CASSPPLAGGTGELFF; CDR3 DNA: TGTGCCAGCAGTCCACCACTAGCGGGGGGCACCGGGGAGCTGTTTTTT
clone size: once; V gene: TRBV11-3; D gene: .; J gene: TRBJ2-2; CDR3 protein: CASSNKGSFFTGELFF; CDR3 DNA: TGTGCCAGCAGCAACAAGGGGTCCTTCTTCACCGGGGAGCTGTTTTTT
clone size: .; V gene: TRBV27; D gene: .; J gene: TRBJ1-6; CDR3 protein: CASSLRRTVANSPLHF; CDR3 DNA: TGTGCCAGCAGTTTAAGGCGGACAGTGGCTAATTCACCCCTCCACTTT
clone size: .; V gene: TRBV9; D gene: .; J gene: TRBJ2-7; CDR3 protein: CASSVGNPGAYEQYF; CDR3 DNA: TGTGCCAGCAGCGTAGGAAATCCGGGGGCCTACGAGCAGTACTTC
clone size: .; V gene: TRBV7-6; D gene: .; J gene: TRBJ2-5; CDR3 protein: CASSPTASIETQYF; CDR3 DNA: TGTGCCAGCAGCCCCACGGCCAGTATCGAGACCCAGTACTTC
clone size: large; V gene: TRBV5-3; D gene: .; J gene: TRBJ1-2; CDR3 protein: CARKRQLYGYTF; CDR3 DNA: TGTGCCAGAAAGAGACAGTTGTATGGCTACACCTTC
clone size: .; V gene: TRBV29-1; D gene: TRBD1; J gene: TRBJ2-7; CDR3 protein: CSVRTGLYEQYF; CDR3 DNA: TGCAGCGTCAGGACAGGGCTCTACGAGCAGTACTTC
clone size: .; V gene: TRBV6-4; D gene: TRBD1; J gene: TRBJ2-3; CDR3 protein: CASRWWGQRTDTQYF; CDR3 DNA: TGTGCCAGCAGGTGGTGGGGACAGCGCACAGATACGCAGTATTTT
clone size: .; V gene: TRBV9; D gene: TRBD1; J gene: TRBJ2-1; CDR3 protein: CASSVAPMTGSSYNEQFF; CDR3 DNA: TGTGCCAGCAGCGTAGCCCCCATGACAGGGAGCTCCTACAATGAGCAGTTCTTC
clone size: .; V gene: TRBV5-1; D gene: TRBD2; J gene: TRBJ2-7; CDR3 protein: CASSSGTTTYEQYF; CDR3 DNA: TGCGCCAGCAGCTCCGGGACTACCACCTACGAGCAGTACTTC
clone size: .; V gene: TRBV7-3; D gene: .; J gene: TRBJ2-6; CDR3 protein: CASSQGPISSGANVLTF; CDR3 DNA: TGTGCCAGCAGCCAGGGACCGATAAGCTCTGGGGCCAACGTCCTGACTTTC
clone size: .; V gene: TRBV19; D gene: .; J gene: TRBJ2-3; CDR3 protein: CASSIVGPSAQYF; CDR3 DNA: TGTGCCAGTAGTATCGTCGGACCCTCCGCGCAGTATTTT
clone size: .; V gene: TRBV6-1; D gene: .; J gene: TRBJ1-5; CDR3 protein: CASSDRINQPQHF; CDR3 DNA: TGTGCCAGCAGTGACAGAATAAATCAGCCCCAGCATTTT
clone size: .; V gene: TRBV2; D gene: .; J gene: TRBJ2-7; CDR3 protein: CASQEVEQYF; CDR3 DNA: TGTGCCAGCCAAGAGGTCGAGCAGTACTTC
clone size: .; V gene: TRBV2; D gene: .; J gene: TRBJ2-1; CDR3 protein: CASSEVKGGDEQFF; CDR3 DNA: TGTGCCAGCAGTGAAGTAAAGGGGGGGGATGAGCAGTTCTTC
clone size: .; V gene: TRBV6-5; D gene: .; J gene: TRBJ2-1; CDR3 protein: CASSYFKGHGEQFF; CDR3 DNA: TGTGCCAGCAGTTATTTCAAAGGGCATGGTGAGCAGTTCTTC
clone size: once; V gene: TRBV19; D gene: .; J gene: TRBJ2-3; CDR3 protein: CASSSHRGSTDTQYF; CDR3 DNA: TGTGCCAGTAGTAGTCACCGGGGGTCCACAGATACGCAGTATTTT
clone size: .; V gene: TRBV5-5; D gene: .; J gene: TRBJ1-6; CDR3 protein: CASTQQASGNSPLHF; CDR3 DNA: TGTGCCAGCACCCAGCAGGCCTCGGGTAATTCACCCCTCCACTTT
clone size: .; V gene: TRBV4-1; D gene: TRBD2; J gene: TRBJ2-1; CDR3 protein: CASSQVGLAGDLSYNEQFF; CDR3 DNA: TGCGCCAGCAGCCAAGTAGGGTTAGCGGGGGATCTCTCCTACAATGAGCAGTTCTTC
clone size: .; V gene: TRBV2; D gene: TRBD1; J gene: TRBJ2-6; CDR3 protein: CASTTGGAGANVLTF; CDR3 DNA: TGTGCCAGCACAACAGGGGGCGCTGGGGCCAACGTCCTGACTTTC
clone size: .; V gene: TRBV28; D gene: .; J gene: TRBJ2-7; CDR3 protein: CASNRRGPYEQYF; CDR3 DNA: TGTGCCAGCAATAGACGGGGCCCCTACGAGCAGTACTTC
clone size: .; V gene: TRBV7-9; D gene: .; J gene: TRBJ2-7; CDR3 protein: CASSLQDSTDEQYF; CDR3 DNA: TGTGCCAGCAGTCTTCAAGACAGTACTGACGAGCAGTACTTC
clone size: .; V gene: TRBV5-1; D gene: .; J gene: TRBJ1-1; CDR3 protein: CASSFLSRNTEAFF; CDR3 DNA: TGCGCCAGCAGCTTCCTTTCCAGGAACACTGAAGCTTTCTTT
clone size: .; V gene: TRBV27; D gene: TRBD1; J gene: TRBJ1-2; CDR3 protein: CASSWVQRTGAFRGYTF; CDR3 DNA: TGTGCCAGCAGTTGGGTTCAGAGGACAGGGGCATTTAGGGGCTACACCTTC
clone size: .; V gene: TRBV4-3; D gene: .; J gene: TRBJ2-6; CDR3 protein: CASSPQHSGANVLTF; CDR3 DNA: TGCGCCAGCAGCCCTCAGCATTCTGGGGCCAACGTCCTGACTTTC
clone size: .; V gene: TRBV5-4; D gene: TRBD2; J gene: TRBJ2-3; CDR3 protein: CASTSRLAGGRGGGTDTQYF; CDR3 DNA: TGTGCCAGCACCTCCCGACTAGCGGGGGGGCGGGGCGGTGGCACAGATACGCAGTATTTT
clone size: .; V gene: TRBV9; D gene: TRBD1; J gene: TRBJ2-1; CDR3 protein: CASSSRQGGVNEQFF; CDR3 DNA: TGTGCCAGCAGCTCCCGACAGGGGGGGGTCAATGAGCAGTTCTTC
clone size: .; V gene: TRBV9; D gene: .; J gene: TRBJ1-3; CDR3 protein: CASQNRLGGNTIYF; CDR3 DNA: TGTGCCAGCCAAAACCGCCTCGGCGGAAACACCATATATTTT
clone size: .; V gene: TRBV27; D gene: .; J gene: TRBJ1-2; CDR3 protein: CASREGLVGYTF; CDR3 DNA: TGTGCCAGCAGGGAGGGGTTAGTTGGCTACACCTTC
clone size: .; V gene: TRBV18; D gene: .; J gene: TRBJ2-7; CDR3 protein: CASSRSTGFPYEQYF; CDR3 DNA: TGTGCCAGCTCCCGTTCCACAGGGTTTCCCTACGAGCAGTACTTC
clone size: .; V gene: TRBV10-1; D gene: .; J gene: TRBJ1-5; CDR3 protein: CASSDGNQPQHF; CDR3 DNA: TGCGCCAGCAGCGACGGAAATCAGCCCCAGCATTTT
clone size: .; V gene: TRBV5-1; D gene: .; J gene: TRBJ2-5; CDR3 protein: CASSLISETQYF; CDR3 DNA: TGCGCCAGCAGCTTGATTTCGGAGACCCAGTACTTC
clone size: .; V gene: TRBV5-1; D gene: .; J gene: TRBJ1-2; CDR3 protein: CASSLGGQATYGYTF; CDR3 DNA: TGCGCCAGCAGCTTGGGGGGACAAGCCACCTATGGCTACACCTTC
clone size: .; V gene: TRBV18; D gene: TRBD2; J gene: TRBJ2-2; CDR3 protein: CASSLGTSWTNTGELFF; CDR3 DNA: TGTGCCAGCTCACTCGGGACTAGCTGGACGAACACCGGGGAGCTGTTTTTT
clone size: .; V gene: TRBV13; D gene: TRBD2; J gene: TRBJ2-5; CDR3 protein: CASSLKAGGEETQYF; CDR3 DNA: TGTGCCAGCAGCTTAAAAGCGGGGGGGGAAGAGACCCAGTACTTC
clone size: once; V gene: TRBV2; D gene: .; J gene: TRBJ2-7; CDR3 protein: CASTLDYEQYF; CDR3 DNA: TGTGCCAGCACTCTTGACTACGAGCAGTACTTC
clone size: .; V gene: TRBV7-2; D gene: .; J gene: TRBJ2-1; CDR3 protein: CASSLDGTQYNEQFF; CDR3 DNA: TGTGCCAGCAGCCTCGACGGGACACAATACAATGAGCAGTTCTTC
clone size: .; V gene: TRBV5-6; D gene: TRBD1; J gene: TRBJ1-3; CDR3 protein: CASSRTGAGNTIYF; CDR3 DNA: TGTGCCAGCAGCCGGACAGGGGCTGGAAACACCATATATTTT
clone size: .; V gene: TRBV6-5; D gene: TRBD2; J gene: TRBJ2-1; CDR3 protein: CASSTSGTYNEQFF; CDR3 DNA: TGTGCCAGCAGTACCAGCGGGACGTACAATGAGCAGTTCTTC
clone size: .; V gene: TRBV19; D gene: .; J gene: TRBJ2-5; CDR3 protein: CATRQQETQYF; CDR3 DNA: TGTGCCACCCGCCAGCAAGAGACCCAGTACTTC
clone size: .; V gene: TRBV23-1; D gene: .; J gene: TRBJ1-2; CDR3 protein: CASSRHPENYGYTF; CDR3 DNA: TGCGCCAGCAGCAGACATCCCGAGAACTATGGCTACACCTTC
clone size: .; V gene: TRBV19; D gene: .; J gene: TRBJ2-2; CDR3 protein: CASSIEIAGTGELFF; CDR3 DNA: TGTGCCAGTAGTATCGAAATAGCAGGGACCGGGGAGCTGTTTTTT
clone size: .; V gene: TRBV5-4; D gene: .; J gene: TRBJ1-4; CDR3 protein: CASSPQGPNEKLFF; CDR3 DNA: TGTGCCAGCAGCCCACAGGGCCCTAATGAAAAACTGTTTTTT
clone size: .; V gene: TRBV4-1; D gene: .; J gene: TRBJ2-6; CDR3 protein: CASSQEQASGANVLTF; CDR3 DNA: TGCGCCAGCAGCCAAGAACAAGCCTCTGGGGCCAACGTCCTGACTTTC
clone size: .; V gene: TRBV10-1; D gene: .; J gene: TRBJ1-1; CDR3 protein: CASSGSEAFF; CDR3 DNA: TGCGCCAGCAGTGGTAGTGAAGCTTTCTTT
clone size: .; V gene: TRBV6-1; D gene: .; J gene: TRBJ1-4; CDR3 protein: CASSRAVWEKLFF; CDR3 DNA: TGTGCCAGCAGTAGGGCCGTTTGGGAAAAACTGTTTTTT
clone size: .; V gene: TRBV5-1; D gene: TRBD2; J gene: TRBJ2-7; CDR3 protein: CASSSGLAGVYEQYF; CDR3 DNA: TGCGCCAGCAGCTCCGGACTAGCGGGAGTGTACGAGCAGTACTTC
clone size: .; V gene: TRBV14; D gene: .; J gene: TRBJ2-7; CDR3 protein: CASSQVPGKYGEQYF; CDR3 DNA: TGTGCCAGCAGCCAAGTTCCAGGGAAATATGGCGAGCAGTACTTC
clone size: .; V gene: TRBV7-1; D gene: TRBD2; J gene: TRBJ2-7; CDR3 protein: CASSSGWGIAGGEEQYF; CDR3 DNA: TGTGCCAGCAGCTCGGGCTGGGGTATTGCGGGAGGGGAAGAGCAGTACTTC
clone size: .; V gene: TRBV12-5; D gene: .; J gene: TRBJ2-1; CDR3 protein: CASGLHSSYNEQFF; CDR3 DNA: TGTGCTAGTGGTTTGCACTCCAGCTACAATGAGCAGTTCTTC
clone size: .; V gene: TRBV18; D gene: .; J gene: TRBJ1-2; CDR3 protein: CASSPPAGGYTF; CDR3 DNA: TGTGCCAGCTCACCCCCCGCGGGTGGCTACACCTTC
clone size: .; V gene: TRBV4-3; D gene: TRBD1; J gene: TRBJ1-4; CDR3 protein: CASSQMDRDDEKLFF; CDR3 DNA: TGCGCCAGCAGCCAGATGGACAGGGATGATGAAAAACTGTTTTTT
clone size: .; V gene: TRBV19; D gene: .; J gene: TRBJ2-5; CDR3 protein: CASSMRAETQYF; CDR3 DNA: TGTGCCAGTAGTATGCGGGCGGAGACCCAGTACTTC
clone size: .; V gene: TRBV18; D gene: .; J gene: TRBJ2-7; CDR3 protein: CASSSFDSYEQYF; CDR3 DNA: TGTGCCAGCTCATCGTTCGACAGTTACGAGCAGTACTTC